This T cell receptor (beta chain) was sequenced in a study of T cell responses to AZD1222 COVID-19 vaccine. The data were produced by immunoSEQ multiplex PCR, yet TCRdb's version contains in-frame clones alone and is incomplete. Here the sample spans roughly 150,000 clones, about 90% being singletons. This TCR was sampled from an adult in good health. The material sequenced was peripheral blood, taken on day 0 of AZD1222 vaccination.

This chain's CDR3 is CASSLVRTGTDEQYF. In nucleotides, the CDR3 is TGTGCCAGCAGCTTAGTTCGGACAGGGACCGACGAGCAGTACTTC. The rearrangement links TRBV11-2 to TRBJ2-7; TRBD1 matches 8 bases. With V trimmed by 1 base and J by 5 bases, 7 bases remained unmatched. CDR3 length: 15 amino acids. CDR1 is SGHAT and CDR2 is FQNNGV in the germline V gene.